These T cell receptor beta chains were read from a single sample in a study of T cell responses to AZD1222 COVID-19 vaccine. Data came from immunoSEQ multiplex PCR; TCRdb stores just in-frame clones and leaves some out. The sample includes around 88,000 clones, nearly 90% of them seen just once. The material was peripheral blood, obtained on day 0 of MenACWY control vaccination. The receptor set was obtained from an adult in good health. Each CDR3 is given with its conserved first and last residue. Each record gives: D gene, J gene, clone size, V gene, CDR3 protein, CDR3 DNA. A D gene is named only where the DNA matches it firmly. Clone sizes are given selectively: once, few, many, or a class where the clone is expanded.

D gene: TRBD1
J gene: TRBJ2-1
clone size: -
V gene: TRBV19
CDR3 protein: CASSVTGDNEQFF
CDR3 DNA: TGTGCCAGTAGTGTTACAGGGGACAATGAGCAGTTCTTC

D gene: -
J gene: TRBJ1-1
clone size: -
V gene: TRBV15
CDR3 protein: CATSFAGVNTEAFF
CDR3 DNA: TGTGCCACCAGCTTCGCAGGGGTGAACACTGAAGCTTTCTTT

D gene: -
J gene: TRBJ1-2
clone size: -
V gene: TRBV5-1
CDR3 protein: CASSPDRMQLNFYGYTF
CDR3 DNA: TGCGCCAGCAGCCCAGACAGAATGCAACTCAACTTTTATGGCTACACCTTC

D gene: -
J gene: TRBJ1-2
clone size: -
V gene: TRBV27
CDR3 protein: CASSFAGGADGYTF
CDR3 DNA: TGTGCCAGCAGTTTCGCGGGGGGCGCGGATGGCTACACCTTC

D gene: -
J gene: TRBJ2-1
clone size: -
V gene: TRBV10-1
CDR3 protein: CASHELGGAYNEQFF
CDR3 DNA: TGCGCCAGCCACGAACTGGGGGGCGCCTACAATGAGCAGTTCTTC

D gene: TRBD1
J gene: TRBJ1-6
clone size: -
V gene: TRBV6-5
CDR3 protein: CASSWGTGRNSPLHF
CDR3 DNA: TGTGCCAGCAGCTGGGGGACAGGCCGTAATTCACCCCTCCACTTT

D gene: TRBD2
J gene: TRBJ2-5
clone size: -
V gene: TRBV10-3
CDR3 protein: CAISLTSGVQETQYF
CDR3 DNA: TGTGCCATCAGTTTGACTAGCGGGGTACAAGAGACCCAGTACTTC

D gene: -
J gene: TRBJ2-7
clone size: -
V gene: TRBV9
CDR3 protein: CASSDANSYEQYF
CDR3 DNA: TGTGCCAGCAGCGACGCGAACTCCTACGAGCAGTACTTC

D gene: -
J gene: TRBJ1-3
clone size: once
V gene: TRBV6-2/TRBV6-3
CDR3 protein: CASSPRKGRPTGSGNTIYF
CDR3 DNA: TGTGCCAGCAGTCCACGCAAAGGACGTCCTACCGGCTCTGGAAACACCATATATTTT

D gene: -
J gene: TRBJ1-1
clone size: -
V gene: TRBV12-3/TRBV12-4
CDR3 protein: CASSFEVNTEAFF
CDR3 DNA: TGTGCCAGCAGTTTTGAGGTGAACACTGAAGCTTTCTTT

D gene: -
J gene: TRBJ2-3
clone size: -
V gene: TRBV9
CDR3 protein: CASSVARRGDTQYF
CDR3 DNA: TGTGCCAGCAGCGTAGCTCGCCGGGGAGATACGCAGTATTTT

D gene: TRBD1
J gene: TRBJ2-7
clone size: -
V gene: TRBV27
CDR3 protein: CATRTGRYEQYF
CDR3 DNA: TGTGCCACCCGGACAGGGAGATACGAGCAGTACTTC

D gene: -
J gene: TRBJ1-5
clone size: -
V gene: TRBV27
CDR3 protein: CASTPPGGQPQHF
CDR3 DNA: TGTGCCAGCACCCCCCCGGGGGGCCAGCCCCAGCATTTT

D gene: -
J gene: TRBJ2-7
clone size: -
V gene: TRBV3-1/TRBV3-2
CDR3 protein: CASSQEEAQDYEQYF
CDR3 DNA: TGTGCCAGCAGCCAAGAAGAGGCCCAGGACTACGAGCAGTACTTC

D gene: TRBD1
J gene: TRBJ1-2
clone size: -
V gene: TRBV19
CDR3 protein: CASSQGQARMSYTF
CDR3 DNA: TGTGCCAGTAGTCAAGGACAGGCACGTATGAGCTACACCTTC

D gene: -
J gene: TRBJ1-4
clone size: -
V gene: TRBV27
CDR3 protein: CASSLWGRNGKLFF
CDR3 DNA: TGTGCCAGCAGTTTGTGGGGTCGAAACGGAAAACTGTTTTTT

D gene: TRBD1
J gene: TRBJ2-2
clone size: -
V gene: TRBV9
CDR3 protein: CASSGRDRDTGELFF
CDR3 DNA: TGTGCCAGCAGTGGAAGGGACAGAGACACCGGGGAGCTGTTTTTT

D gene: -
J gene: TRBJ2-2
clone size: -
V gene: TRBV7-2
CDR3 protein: CASSLWGNGELFF
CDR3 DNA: TGTGCCAGCAGCTTATGGGGGAACGGGGAGCTGTTTTTT

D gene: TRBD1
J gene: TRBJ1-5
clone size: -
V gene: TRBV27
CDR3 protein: CASSRQGGDQPQHF
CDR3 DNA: TGTGCCAGCAGTCGCCAGGGGGGGGATCAGCCCCAGCATTTT

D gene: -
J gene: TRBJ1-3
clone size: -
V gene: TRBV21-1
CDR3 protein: CASSKGDYAGNTIYF
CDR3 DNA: TGTGCCAGCAGCAAAGGGGACTACGCTGGAAACACCATATATTTT

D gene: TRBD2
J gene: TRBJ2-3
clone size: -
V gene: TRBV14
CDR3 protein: CASSQLGGGRSADTQYF
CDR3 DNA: TGTGCCAGCAGCCAGCTCGGGGGAGGGCGGTCCGCAGATACGCAGTATTTT

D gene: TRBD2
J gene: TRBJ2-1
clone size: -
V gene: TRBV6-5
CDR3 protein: CASSGRTSSNEQFF
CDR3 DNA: TGTGCCAGCAGCGGCAGGACTAGCTCCAATGAGCAGTTCTTC

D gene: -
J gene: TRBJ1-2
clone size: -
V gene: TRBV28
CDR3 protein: CASSLDPGTYGYTF
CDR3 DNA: TGTGCCAGCAGTTTAGATCCCGGCACCTATGGCTACACCTTC

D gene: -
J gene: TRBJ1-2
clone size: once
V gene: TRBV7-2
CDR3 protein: CASSSGYGANYGYTF
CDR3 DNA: TGTGCCAGCAGCTCAGGGTATGGTGCAAACTATGGCTACACCTTC

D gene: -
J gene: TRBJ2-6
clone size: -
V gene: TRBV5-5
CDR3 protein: CASSLENDPGANVLTF
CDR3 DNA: TGTGCCAGCAGCTTGGAGAACGACCCTGGGGCCAACGTCCTGACTTTC

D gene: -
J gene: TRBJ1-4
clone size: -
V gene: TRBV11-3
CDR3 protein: CASSSVGQYNEKLFF
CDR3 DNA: TGTGCCAGCAGCTCCGTCGGACAGTATAATGAAAAACTGTTTTTT

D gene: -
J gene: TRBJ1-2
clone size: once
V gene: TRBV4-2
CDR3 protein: CASSQDLNREYGYTF
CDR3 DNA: TGTGCCAGCAGCCAAGATTTGAACAGGGAATATGGCTACACCTTC

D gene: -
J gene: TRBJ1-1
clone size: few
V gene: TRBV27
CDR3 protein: CASSPWGGVEAFF
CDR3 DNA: TGTGCCAGCAGCCCTTGGGGGGGCGTTGAAGCTTTCTTT